Listed below are T cell receptor beta chains from one sample, sequenced in a study of cytomegalovirus exposure and HLA in healthy donors. Profiled with immunoSEQ multiplex PCR; TCRdb holds only in-frame clones, not every one. The sample includes roughly 77,000 clones, about a tenth seen only once; the top ten take roughly 22%. Input material: PBMCs. These receptors originate from a man in his 60s in good health and CMV-seropositive. The CDR3 runs from the conserved cysteine through the conserved F or W. Fields, in order: clone size, V gene, D gene, J gene, CDR3 DNA, CDR3 protein. The D gene is left open where the match is weak. Clone sizes are given selectively: once, few, many, or a class where the clone is expanded.

>NA|TRBV29-1|TRBD1|TRBJ2-3
TGCAGCGGGGGACAGGGGGTCTCAGATACGCAGTATTTT
CSGGQGVSDTQYF
>few|TRBV5-1|NA|TRBJ2-3
TGCGCCAGCAGCTTGGTAGCAGGCACAGATACGCAGTATTTT
CASSLVAGTDTQYF
>NA|TRBV5-1|TRBD2|TRBJ2-3
TGCGCCAGCAGAAGCGGGGATCCCACAGATACGCAGTATTTT
CASRSGDPTDTQYF
>NA|TRBV20-1|NA|TRBJ1-4
TGCAGTATAGGGGTTAATGAAAAACTGTTTTTT
CSIGVNEKLFF
>few|TRBV2|TRBD2|TRBJ2-1
TGTGCCAGCAGTATTGAAGGACTAGCGGGGGGACTTGAGCAGTTCTTC
CASSIEGLAGGLEQFF
>few|TRBV4-1|TRBD2|TRBJ2-7
TGCGCCAGCAGCCAAGATCGGGGCGGGAGCTCCTACGAGCAGTACTTC
CASSQDRGGSSYEQYF
>few|TRBV11-2|NA|TRBJ2-2
TGTGCCAGCAGCCCCCGGGCGGGGACCGCGGGCACCGGGGAGCTGTTTTTT
CASSPRAGTAGTGELFF
>few|TRBV11-3|TRBD1|TRBJ2-1
TGTGCCAGCAGCCACGGGACAGGGGGCGATGAGCAGTTCTTC
CASSHGTGGDEQFF
>few|TRBV27|TRBD1|TRBJ1-6
TGTGCCAGCAGTCGTGGGACAGGGGGACGATCACCCCTCCACTTT
CASSRGTGGRSPLHF
>NA|TRBV6-5|NA|TRBJ2-3
TGTGCCAGCAGATTACAAGGAGGCACAGATACGCAGTATTTT
CASRLQGGTDTQYF
>medium-sized|TRBV5-6|NA|TRBJ1-1
TGTGCCAGCAGCTCGGACTGGAACACTGAAGCTTTCTTT
CASSSDWNTEAFF
>few|TRBV9|NA|TRBJ2-3
TGTGCCAGCAGCGCAGCCCCCGCGACTTTCACAGATACGCAGTATTTT
CASSAAPATFTDTQYF
>few|TRBV6-1|NA|TRBJ2-2
TGTGCCAGCAGTGAAGTTGGTGCCGGGAACACCGGGGAGCTGTTTTTT
CASSEVGAGNTGELFF
>NA|TRBV20-1|NA|TRBJ2-5
TGCAGCACACTGCGGGAGACCCAGTACTTC
CSTLRETQYF
>NA|TRBV4-1|NA|TRBJ1-1
TGCGCCAGCAGCCTCAAAAGGGACAAGGACACTGAAGCTTTCTTT
CASSLKRDKDTEAFF
>NA|TRBV15|NA|TRBJ1-1
TGTGCCACCAGCAGAGATTCCCCGGTATCTGAAGCTTTCTTT
CATSRDSPVSEAFF
>few|TRBV13|NA|TRBJ1-1
TGTGCCAGCAGCTTAGCCCGGAACACTGAAGCTTTCTTT
CASSLARNTEAFF
>few|TRBV27|TRBD2|TRBJ2-1
TGTGCCAGCAATCCTTCTAGCGGGAGCATTTCGGGCTCCTACAATGAGCAGTTCTTC
CASNPSSGSISGSYNEQFF
>NA|TRBV5-6|NA|TRBJ2-2
TGTGCCAGCAGCTCCCCGACCGGGGAGCTGTTTTTT
CASSSPTGELFF
>NA|TRBV27|TRBD1|TRBJ1-3
TGTGCCAGCAGACTATCAGGGGGCTCTGGAAACACCATATATTTT
CASRLSGGSGNTIYF
>few|TRBV13|NA|TRBJ2-1
TGTGCCAGCAGCCCCGGGCGGGTGGAGGGGCAGTTCTTC
CASSPGRVEGQFF
>NA|TRBV5-8|NA|TRBJ1-2
TGTGCCAGCAGCTTAGCAGGCCTCTATGGCTACACCTTC
CASSLAGLYGYTF
>NA|TRBV2|TRBD1|TRBJ1-5
TGTGCCAGCAGTCCTGACAGGGAATGGTATGGGTCCCCTCAGCCCCAGCATTTT
CASSPDREWYGSPQPQHF
>few|TRBV28|TRBD2|TRBJ2-3
TGTGCCAGCAGTTTGGCGGGAGGAATGGATACGCAGTATTTT
CASSLAGGMDTQYF
>few|TRBV27|NA|TRBJ2-7
TGTGCCAGCAGGGAACGAGGATACGAGCAGTACTTC
CASRERGYEQYF
>NA|TRBV5-1|NA|TRBJ1-5
TGCGCCAGCAGCAGCCAGGGAAATCAGCCCCAGCATTTT
CASSSQGNQPQHF
>few|TRBV28|NA|TRBJ2-7
TGTGCCAGCAGTTCGGACAGTTCCTACGAGCAGTACTTC
CASSSDSSYEQYF
>few|TRBV5-1|NA|TRBJ1-6
TGCGCCAGCAGCTGGGGGGGGGACTCACCCCTCCACTTT
CASSWGGDSPLHF
>NA|TRBV11-2|NA|TRBJ1-1
TGTGCCAGCAGCTTAGGGGCGAACACTGAAGCTTTCTTT
CASSLGANTEAFF
>few|TRBV2|NA|TRBJ1-2
TGTGCCAGCAGTGAAGATCCCCTGACGGGTGGCTACACCTTC
CASSEDPLTGGYTF
>NA|TRBV7-9|NA|TRBJ1-2
TGTGCCAGCAGCCAGTATGGCTACACCTTC
CASSQYGYTF
>NA|TRBV6-5|TRBD1|TRBJ2-5
TGTGCCAGCAGGGGGACAGGGGAGTGGGAGGCCCAGTACTTC
CASRGTGEWEAQYF
>few|TRBV28|NA|TRBJ1-1
TGTGCCAGCAGTTTCTTGGGCGCGTTCGACACTGAAGCTTTCTTT
CASSFLGAFDTEAFF
>once|TRBV28|NA|TRBJ2-5
TGTGCCAGCAGTGGAGGGAAGCGAGAGACCCAGTACTTC
CASSGGKRETQYF
>once|TRBV5-1|TRBD1|TRBJ1-6
TGCGCCAGCAGCTTGGGGCAGGGGGCTCGGTCACACCTCCACTTT
CASSLGQGARSHLHF
>many|TRBV7-9|TRBD2|TRBJ2-1
TGTGCCAGCAGCTCTAGCGGGGGGGAAATACATGAGCAGTTCTTC
CASSSSGGEIHEQFF
>NA|TRBV7-8|TRBD2|TRBJ2-5
TGTGCCAGCTCTGTGTTGGCGGGGGAAGAGACCCAGTACTTC
CASSVLAGEETQYF
>few|TRBV5-6|NA|TRBJ2-1
TGTGCCAGCAGCTTGGCCAAGGGAGGTGAGCAGTTCTTC
CASSLAKGGEQFF
>NA|TRBV25-1|NA|TRBJ1-1
TGTGCCAGCAGTGGGGGGAGGGGGACTGAAGCTTTCTTT
CASSGGRGTEAFF
>few|TRBV6-1|NA|TRBJ1-1
TGTGCCAGCAGACTGGGGCAGGGCACTGAAGCTTTCTTT
CASRLGQGTEAFF
>few|TRBV5-1|TRBD2|TRBJ2-7
TGCGCCAGCAGCTTAGTGGGACTACACGAGGAGTACTTC
CASSLVGLHEEYF
>NA|TRBV28|NA|TRBJ1-1
TGTGCCAGCGGACTGATCGGAGCTTTCTTT
CASGLIGAFF
>few|TRBV4-2|NA|TRBJ1-1
TGTGCCAGCAGCCAAGATGTAAGCGGGAACACTGAAGCTTTCTTT
CASSQDVSGNTEAFF
>few|TRBV7-3|NA|TRBJ2-2
TGTGCCAGCAGCTTAGGGCCGGCAGGGCGTACCGGGGAGCTGTTTTTT
CASSLGPAGRTGELFF
>NA|TRBV18|NA|TRBJ1-5
TGTGCCAGCTCCCTCGGACAAAATCAGCCCCAGCATTTT
CASSLGQNQPQHF
>few|TRBV2|NA|TRBJ1-5
TGTGCCAGCAGTGAAGGAGGTTACAATCAGCCCCAGCATTTT
CASSEGGYNQPQHF
>NA|TRBV27|NA|TRBJ1-1
TGTGCCAGCAGCCCACAGACGAACACTGAAGCTTTCTTT
CASSPQTNTEAFF
>few|TRBV19|TRBD2|TRBJ2-1
TGTGCCAGTAGTACTCCCGGGGGGAAGCACTACAATGAGCAGTTCTTC
CASSTPGGKHYNEQFF
>NA|TRBV6-5|TRBD2|TRBJ2-1
TGTGCCAGCAGTTACGTCCTAGCGGGGGGCAATGAGCAGTTCTTC
CASSYVLAGGNEQFF
>few|TRBV7-3|NA|TRBJ1-2
TGTGCCAGCAGCTCGCAGGGGCGAGGCGGCTACACCTTC
CASSSQGRGGYTF
>once|TRBV5-5|NA|TRBJ2-3
TGTGCCAGCAGCTTTACAGGATCTCTTACAGATACGCAGTATTTT
CASSFTGSLTDTQYF
>few|TRBV2|NA|TRBJ1-2
TGTGCCAGCATCCCGGTTACTGATGGCTACACCTTC
CASIPVTDGYTF